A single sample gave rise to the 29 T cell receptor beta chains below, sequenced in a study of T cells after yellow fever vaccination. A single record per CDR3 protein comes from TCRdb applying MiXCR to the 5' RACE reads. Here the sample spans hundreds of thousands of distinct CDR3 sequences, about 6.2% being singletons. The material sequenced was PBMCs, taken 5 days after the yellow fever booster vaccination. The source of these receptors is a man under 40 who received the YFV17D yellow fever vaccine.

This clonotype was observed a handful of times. The CDR3 sequence is CASSSQTLAKNIQYF. For the CDR3, the DNA is TGCGCCAGCAGCTCCCAGACTCTAGCCAAAAACATTCAGTACTTC. The rearrangement uses TRBV4-1 and TRBJ2-4; D is uncertain. CDR1 is MGHRA and CDR2 is YSYEKL in the germline V gene. This CDR3 comprises 15 residues. The V gene lost 5 bases and the J gene lost 0 bases, with 11 bases spanning the gap.

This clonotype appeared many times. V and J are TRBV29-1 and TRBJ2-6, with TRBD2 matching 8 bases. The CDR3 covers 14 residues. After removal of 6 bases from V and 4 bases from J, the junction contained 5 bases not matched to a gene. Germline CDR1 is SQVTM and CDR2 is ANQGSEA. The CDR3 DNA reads TGCAGCGTCTCGGGGGGGACCGGGGCCAACGTCCTGACTTTC. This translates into CSVSGGTGANVLTF.

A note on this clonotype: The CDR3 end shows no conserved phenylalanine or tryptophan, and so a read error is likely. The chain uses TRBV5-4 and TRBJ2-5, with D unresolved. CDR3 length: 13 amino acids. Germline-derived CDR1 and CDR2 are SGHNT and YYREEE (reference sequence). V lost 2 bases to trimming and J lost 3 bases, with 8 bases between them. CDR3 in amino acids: CASSFLAEETQYL. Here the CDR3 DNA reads TGTGCCAGCAGCTTCTTAGCAGAAGAGACCCAGTACTTA.

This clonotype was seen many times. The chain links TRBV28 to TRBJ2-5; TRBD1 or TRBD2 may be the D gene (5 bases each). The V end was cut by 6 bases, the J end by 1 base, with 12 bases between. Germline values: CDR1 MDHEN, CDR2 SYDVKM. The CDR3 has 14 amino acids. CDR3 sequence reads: CASSYRDGQETQYF. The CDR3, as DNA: TGTGCCAGCAGCTACCGGGACGGCCAAGAGACCCAGTACTTC.

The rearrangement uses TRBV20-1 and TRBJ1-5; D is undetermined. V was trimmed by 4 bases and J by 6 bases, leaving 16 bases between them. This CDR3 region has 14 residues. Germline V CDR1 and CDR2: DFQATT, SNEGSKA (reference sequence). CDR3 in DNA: TGCAGTGCTATGGCCCCTATAGCAAGTCAGCCCCAGCATTTT. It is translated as CSAMAPIASQPQHF.

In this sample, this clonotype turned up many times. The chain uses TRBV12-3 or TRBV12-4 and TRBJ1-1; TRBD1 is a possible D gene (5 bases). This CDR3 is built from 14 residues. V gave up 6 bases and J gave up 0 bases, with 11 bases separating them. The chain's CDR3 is CASSLGTVNTEAFF. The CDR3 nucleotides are TGTGCCAGCAGCCTAGGGACGGTGAACACTGAAGCTTTCTTT.

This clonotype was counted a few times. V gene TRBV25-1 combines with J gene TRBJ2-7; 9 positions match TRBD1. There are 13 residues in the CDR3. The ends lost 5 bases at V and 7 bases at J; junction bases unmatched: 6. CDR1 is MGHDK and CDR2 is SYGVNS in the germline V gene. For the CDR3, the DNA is TGTGCCAGCAGTAAAGGGACAGGGCGGGAGCAGTACTTC. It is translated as CASSKGTGREQYF.

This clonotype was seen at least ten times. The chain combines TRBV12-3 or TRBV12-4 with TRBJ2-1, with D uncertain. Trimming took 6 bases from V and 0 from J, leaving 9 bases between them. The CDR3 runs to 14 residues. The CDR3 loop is CASSPSSSYNEQFF. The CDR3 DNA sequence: TGTGCCAGCAGCCCCTCCAGCTCCTACAATGAGCAGTTCTTC.

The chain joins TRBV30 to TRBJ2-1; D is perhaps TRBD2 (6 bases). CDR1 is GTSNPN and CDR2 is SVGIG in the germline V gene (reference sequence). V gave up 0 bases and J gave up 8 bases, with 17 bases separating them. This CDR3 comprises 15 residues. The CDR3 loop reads CAWSVGGRNVHEQFF. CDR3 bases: TGTGCCTGGAGTGTTGGTGGGAGGAACGTCCATGAGCAGTTCTTC. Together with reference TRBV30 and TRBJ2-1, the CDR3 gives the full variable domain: SQTIHQWPATLVQPVGSPLSLECTVEGTSNPNLYWYRQAAGRGLQLLFYSVGIGQISSEVPQNLSASRPQDRQFILSSKKLLLSDSGFYLCAWSVGGRNVHEQFFGPGTRLTVL.

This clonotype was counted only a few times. The CDR3 DNA reads TGCGCCAGCAGCTTACTGCAGGGCCGTGCTAGCTCTGAGCAGTACTTC. It specifies CASSLLQGRASSEQYF. This sequence joins TRBV5-1 and TRBJ2-7; TRBD1 or TRBD2 may be the D gene (5 bases each). V shed 2 bases and J shed 7 bases, with 22 bases lying between them. The CDR3 is 16 amino acids. CDR1 SGHRS and CDR2 YFSETQ come from the germline V gene.

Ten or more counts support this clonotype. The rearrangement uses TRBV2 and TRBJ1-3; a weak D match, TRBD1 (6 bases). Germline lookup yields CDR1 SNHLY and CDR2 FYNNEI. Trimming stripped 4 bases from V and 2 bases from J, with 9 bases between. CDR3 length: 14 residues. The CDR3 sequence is CASSVWGPGNTIYF. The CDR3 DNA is TGTGCCAGCAGTGTGTGGGGGCCTGGAAACACCATATATTTT.

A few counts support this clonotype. CDR3 sequence reads: CASSWGWTSRAGDTQYF. The CDR3, as DNA: TGTGCCAGCAGCTGGGGGTGGACTAGCCGGGCGGGGGATACGCAGTATTTT. The rearrangement links TRBV7-2 to TRBJ2-3, with TRBD2 matching over 8 bases. The CDR3 totals 17 residues. CDR1 is SGHTA and CDR2 is FQGNSA in the germline V gene. Losses at the gene ends were 4 bases for V and 6 bases for J; bases not matched to a gene: 15. The whole variable domain, filled in from reference TRBV7-2 and TRBJ2-3, reads GAGVSQSPSNKVTEKGKDVELRCDPISGHTALYWYRQSLGQGLEFLIYFQGNSAPDKSGLPSDRFSAERTGGSVSTLTIQRTQQEDSAVYLCASSWGWTSRAGDTQYFGPGTRLTVL.

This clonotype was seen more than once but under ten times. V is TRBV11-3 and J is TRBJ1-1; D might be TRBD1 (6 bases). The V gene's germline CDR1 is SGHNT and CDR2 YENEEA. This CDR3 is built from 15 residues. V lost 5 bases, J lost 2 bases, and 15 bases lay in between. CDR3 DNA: TGTGCCAGCAGCCTAAACGGGGGGCCCAACACTGAAGCTTTCTTT. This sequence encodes CASSLNGGPNTEAFF.

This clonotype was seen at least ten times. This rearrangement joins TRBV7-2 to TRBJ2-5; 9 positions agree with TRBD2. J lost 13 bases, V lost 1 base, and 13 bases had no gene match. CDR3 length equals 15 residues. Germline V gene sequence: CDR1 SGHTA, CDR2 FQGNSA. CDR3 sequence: CASSLVLAGNTPGYF. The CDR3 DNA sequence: TGTGCCAGCAGCTTAGTTCTAGCGGGGAACACACCGGGGTACTTC.

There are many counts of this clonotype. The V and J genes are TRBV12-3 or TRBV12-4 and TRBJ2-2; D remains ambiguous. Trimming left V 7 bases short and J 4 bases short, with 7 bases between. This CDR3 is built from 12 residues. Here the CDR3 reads CASNPGTGELFF. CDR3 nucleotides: TGTGCCAGCAATCCTGGCACCGGGGAGCTGTTTTTT.

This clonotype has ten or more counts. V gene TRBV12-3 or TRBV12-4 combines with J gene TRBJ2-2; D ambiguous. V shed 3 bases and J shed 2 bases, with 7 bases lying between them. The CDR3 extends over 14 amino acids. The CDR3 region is CASSLGGNTGELFF. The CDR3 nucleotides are TGTGCCAGCAGTTTGGGCGGAAACACCGGGGAGCTGTTTTTT.

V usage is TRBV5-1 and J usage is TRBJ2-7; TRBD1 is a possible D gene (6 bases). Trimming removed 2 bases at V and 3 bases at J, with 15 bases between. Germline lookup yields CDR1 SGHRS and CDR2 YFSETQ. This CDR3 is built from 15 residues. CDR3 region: CASSFQQGEGYEQYF. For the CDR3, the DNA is TGCGCCAGCAGCTTCCAACAGGGAGAAGGCTACGAGCAGTACTTC. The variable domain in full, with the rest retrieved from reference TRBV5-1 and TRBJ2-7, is KAGVTQTPRYLIKTRGQQVTLSCSPISGHRSVSWYQQTPGQGLQFLFEYFSETQRNKGNFPGRFSGRQFSNSRSEMNVSTLELGDSALYLCASSFQQGEGYEQYFGPGTRLTVT.

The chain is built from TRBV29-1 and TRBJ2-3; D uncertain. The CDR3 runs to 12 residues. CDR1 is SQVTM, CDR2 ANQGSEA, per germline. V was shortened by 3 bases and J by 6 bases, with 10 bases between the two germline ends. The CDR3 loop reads CSVDVLGDTQYF. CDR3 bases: TGCAGCGTTGACGTCCTAGGGGATACGCAGTATTTT.

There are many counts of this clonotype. Written as DNA, the CDR3 is TGTGCCAGCTCAACCCCAGGGGTCACTGAAGCTTTCTTT. Translated, it gives CASSTPGVTEAFF. V and J are TRBV7-9 and TRBJ1-1, with a weak D call TRBD1 (6 bases). The germline gives CDR1 SEHNR, CDR2 FQNEAQ (reference sequence). V lost 8 bases and J 4 bases, leaving 14 bases between the germline ends. The CDR3 covers 13 residues.

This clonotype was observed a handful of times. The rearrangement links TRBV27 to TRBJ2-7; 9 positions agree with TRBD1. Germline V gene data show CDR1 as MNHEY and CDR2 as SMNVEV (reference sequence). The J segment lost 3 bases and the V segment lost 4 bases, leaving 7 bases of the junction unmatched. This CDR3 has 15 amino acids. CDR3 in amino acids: CASSSPDRGHYEQYF. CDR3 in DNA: TGTGCCAGCAGTTCCCCGGACAGGGGCCACTACGAGCAGTACTTC.

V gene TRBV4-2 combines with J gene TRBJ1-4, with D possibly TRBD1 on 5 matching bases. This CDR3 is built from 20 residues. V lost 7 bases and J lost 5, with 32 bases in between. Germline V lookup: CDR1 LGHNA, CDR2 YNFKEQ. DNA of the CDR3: TGTGCCAGCATCCCGTCACTATCGGACCGACCGCCTCAGGGAAATGAAAAACTGTTTTTT. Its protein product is CASIPSLSDRPPQGNEKLFF.

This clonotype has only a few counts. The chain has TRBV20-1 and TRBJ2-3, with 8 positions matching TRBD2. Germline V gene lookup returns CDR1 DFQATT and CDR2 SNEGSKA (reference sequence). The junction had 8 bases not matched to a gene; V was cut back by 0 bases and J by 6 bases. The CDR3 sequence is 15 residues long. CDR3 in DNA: TGCAGTGCTAGAGATCCAGCGGGAGTGGTGGATACGCAGTATTTT. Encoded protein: CSARDPAGVVDTQYF.

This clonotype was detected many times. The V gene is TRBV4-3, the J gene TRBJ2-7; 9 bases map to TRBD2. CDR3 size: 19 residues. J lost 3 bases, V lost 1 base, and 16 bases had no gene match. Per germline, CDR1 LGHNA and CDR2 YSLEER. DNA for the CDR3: TGCGCCAGCAGCCAAGGGGCGGGGGGACTAGCCCCACAAGACTACGAGCAGTACTTC. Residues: CASSQGAGGLAPQDYEQYF.

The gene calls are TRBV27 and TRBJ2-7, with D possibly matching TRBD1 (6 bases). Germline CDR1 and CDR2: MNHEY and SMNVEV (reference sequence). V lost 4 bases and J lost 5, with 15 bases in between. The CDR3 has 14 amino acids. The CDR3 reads CASSSPRTAHEQYF. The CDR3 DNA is TGTGCCAGCAGTTCCCCTCGGACAGCCCACGAGCAGTACTTC.

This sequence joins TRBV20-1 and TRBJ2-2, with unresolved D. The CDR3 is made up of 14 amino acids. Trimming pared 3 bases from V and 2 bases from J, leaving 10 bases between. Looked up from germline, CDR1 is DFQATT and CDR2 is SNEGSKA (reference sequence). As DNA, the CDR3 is TGCAGTGCTAGTGTGACTCCAAACACCGGGGAGCTGTTTTTT. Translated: CSASVTPNTGELFF.

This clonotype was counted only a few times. Here the CDR3 DNA reads TGTGCCACCAGTGATTTGCAGATTGGCGATAGACTAGCTGGTAATGAGCAGTTCTTC. Its translation: CATSDLQIGDRLAGNEQFF. The J gene is TRBJ2-1, the V gene TRBV24-1; 7 bases line up with TRBD2. Germline V gives CDR1 KGHDR, CDR2 SFDVKD. V lost 0 bases and J lost 7; bases outside the gene matches: 17. The CDR3 spans 19 residues.

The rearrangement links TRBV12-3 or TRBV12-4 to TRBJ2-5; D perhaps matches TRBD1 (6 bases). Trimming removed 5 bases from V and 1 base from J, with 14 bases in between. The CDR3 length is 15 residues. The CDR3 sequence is CASSPTGKLQETQYF. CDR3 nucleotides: TGTGCCAGCAGTCCTACAGGGAAACTCCAAGAGACCCAGTACTTC.

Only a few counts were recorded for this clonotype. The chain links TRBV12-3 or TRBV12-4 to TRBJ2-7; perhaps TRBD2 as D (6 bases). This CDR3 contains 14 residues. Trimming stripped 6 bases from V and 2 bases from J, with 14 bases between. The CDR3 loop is CASRPSGSAYEQYF. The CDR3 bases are TGTGCCAGCAGACCGAGCGGGTCCGCCTACGAGCAGTACTTC.

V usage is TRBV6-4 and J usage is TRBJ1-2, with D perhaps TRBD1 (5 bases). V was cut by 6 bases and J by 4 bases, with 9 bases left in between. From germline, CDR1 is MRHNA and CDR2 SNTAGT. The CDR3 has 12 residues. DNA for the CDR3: TGTGCCAGCAGCGACGGGGGCTATGGCTACACCTTC. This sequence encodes CASSDGGYGYTF.